One T cell receptor (beta chain) is described in this entry. Its cognate antigen is unknown. The CDR3 is 16 amino acids. The J segment lost 2 bases and the V segment lost 0 bases, leaving 4 bases of the junction unmatched. CDR1 is LGHNA and CDR2 is YNFKEQ in the germline V gene. TCRdb independently ran MiXCR on the RT-PCR reads; one entry per CDR3 protein. The data show hundreds of thousands of distinct CDR3 sequences, approximately 12% seen once. This record comes from a study of response to subunit inactivated influenza vaccine. Study-wide points: Authors proposed each seasonal influenza vaccination draws in few new T cells.

The material was PBMCs from blood, obtained on the day of vaccination. This sequence joins TRBV4-2 and TRBJ2-3, with 8 positions matching TRBD2. This clonotype was sampled from a man aged 45 to 65 who received an inactivated influenza vaccine. DNA of the CDR3: TGTGCCAGCAGCCAAGACCCTAGCGGGTACACAGATACGCAGTATTTT. This translates into CASSQDPSGYTDTQYF.